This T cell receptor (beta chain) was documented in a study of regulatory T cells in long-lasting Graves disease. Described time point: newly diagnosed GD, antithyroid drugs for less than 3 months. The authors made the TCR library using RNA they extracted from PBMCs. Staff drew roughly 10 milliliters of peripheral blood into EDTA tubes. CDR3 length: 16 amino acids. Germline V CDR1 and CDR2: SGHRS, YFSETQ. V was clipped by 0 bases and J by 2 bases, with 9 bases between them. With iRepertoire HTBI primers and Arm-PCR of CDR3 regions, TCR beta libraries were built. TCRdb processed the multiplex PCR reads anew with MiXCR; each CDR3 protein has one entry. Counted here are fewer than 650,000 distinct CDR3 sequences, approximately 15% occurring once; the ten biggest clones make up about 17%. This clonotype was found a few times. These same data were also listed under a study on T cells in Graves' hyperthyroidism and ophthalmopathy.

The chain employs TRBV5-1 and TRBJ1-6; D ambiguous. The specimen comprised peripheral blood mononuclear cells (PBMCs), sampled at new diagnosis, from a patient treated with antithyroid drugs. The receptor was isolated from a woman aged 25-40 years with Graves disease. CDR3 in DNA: TGCGCCAGCAGCTTGGACGGCACAGCCTATAATTCACCCCTCCACTTT. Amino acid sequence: CASSLDGTAYNSPLHF.